Described below is a single T cell receptor beta chain sequence and its context. The antigen is unknown. The data belong to a study of T-cell memory formation after mild COVID-19. Study-level results: Cross-reactive memory appears to have joined, as suggested by some responding clones showing up in pre-infection memory.

TCRdb processed the 5' RACE reads anew with MiXCR; each CDR3 protein has one entry. Among some 82,000 distinct CDR3 sequences listed, over 10% were seen once. Sequenced input: PBMCs or a T cell subset sorted from them (not recorded which). The source of this sequence is a man younger than 30 who had mild COVID-19 (a few samples of this study predate the infection). Cell type and time point are not known.

The CDR3 DNA reads TGTGCCAGCGGACAGGACAACTCCTACGAGCAGTACTTC. Translated: CASGQDNSYEQYF. This chain links TRBV2 with TRBJ2-7; TRBD1 aligns across 7 bases. Germline V gene lookup returns CDR1 SNHLY and CDR2 FYNNEI. V shed 8 bases and J 0 bases; nucleotides not matched to a gene: 4. The CDR3 is 13 residues long.